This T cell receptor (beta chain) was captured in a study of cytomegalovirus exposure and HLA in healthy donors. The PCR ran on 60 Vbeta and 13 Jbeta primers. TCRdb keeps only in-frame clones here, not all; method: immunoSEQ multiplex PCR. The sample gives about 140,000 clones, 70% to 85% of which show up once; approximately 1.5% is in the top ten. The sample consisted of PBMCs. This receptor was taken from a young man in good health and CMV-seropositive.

CDR3 coding DNA: TGTGCCAGCTCGTCCACCGAGCAGGGGACCGAGCAGTACTTC. Encoded protein: CASSSTEQGTEQYF. V gene TRBV18 combines with J gene TRBJ2-7; a possible D gene is TRBD1 (6 bases). Germline assignment: CDR1 KGHSH and CDR2 LQKENI. V was pared by 6 bases and J by 6 bases, with 18 bases between. This CDR3 is 14 amino acids long.